These T cell receptor beta chains were read from a single sample in a study of OX40 agonist ivuxolimab in advanced cancers. Generated by immunoSEQ multiplex PCR, the TCRdb table keeps only in-frame clones and is missing some. The sample consists of 70,000 or so clones, about three quarters of them appearing once. The sample consisted of CD4+ or CD8+ T cells sorted from blood, taken in a trial of the OX40 agonist ivuxolimab. These receptors came from an adult with an advanced solid tumor such as melanoma, head and neck, liver or kidney cancer. The conserved cysteine and the conserved F or W are not part of the CDR3 here. The order of the fields is D gene, V gene, J gene, CDR3 protein. A D gene is named only where the DNA matches it firmly.

.	TRBV27	TRBJ1-1	ASSRYTEAF
TRBD2	TRBV14	TRBJ2-1	ASSQGIAGTSGKFNEQF
.	TRBV5-1	TRBJ2-1	ASSFSTVTSYNEQF
.	TRBV28	TRBJ2-7	ASSLRGTASYEQY
.	TRBV18	TRBJ1-2	ASSPLPAAQNHYGYT
.	TRBV7-9	TRBJ1-2	ASSSGALGHGYT
TRBD1	TRBV5-4	TRBJ1-1	ASSSGQGAMNTEAF
TRBD2	TRBV19	TRBJ2-1	ASSTSPPGGRVYNEQF
.	TRBV7-2	TRBJ2-2	ASSLAGGNTGELF
.	TRBV5-1	TRBJ2-1	ASNPGGAIQF
.	TRBV5-1	TRBJ1-2	ASSSSTGNYGYT
.	TRBV19	TRBJ1-2	ASSMDGGFNYGYT
.	TRBV5-1	TRBJ2-2	ASSLDGSGELF
.	TRBV20-1	TRBJ1-1	STKLNTEAF
.	TRBV5-5	TRBJ1-3	ASSLLQGQRNTIY
.	TRBV9	TRBJ2-1	ASSVATGTYNEQF
TRBD1	TRBV9	TRBJ1-4	ASSTQTGYNEKLF
.	TRBV18	TRBJ2-5	ASSPPGSHQETQY
.	TRBV6-5	TRBJ1-1	ASSLRGENTEAF
TRBD1	TRBV5-4	TRBJ2-7	ASSLGGQGSHEQY
TRBD1	TRBV6-1	TRBJ2-7	ASSEKGDRGTSEQY
.	TRBV7-2	TRBJ2-1	ASAAGSYNEQF
TRBD2	TRBV6-1	TRBJ2-3	ATRAGEDRDTQY
.	TRBV21-1	TRBJ1-3	ASSKFSGEYSGNTIY
.	TRBV28	TRBJ2-1	ASSPLGGTNEQF
TRBD2	TRBV7-9	TRBJ2-5	ASSLGTSGRWETQY
TRBD1	TRBV19	TRBJ1-5	ASTVSLDRPQTAQH
TRBD2	TRBV19	TRBJ2-1	ASSITSGTYNEQF
TRBD1	TRBV7-3	TRBJ1-1	ASSLMGQGGTEAF
.	TRBV7-9	TRBJ2-1	ASSTRTWGNEQF
.	TRBV30	TRBJ1-3	AWSVSLLSGNTIY
.	TRBV6-5	TRBJ1-2	ASSYDSYYGYT
.	TRBV6-5	TRBJ2-3	ASSYSRQGTDTQY
.	TRBV5-1	TRBJ2-2	ASSLVGRGNTGELF
.	TRBV5-1	TRBJ1-5	ASSLDNNQPQH
TRBD2	TRBV9	TRBJ2-1	ASSVVLAGGNEQF
.	TRBV5-1	TRBJ1-1	ASSLPGVGGSTEAF
.	TRBV5-1	TRBJ1-4	ASSLIGGSEKLF
TRBD2	TRBV29-1	TRBJ2-2	STRTSGSNTGELF
TRBD1	TRBV10-3	TRBJ1-1	AISDEGQGNTEAF
.	TRBV7-8	TRBJ2-7	ASSPRGRAIYEQY
.	TRBV28	TRBJ2-7	ASLTTSSYEQY
.	TRBV6-1	TRBJ2-5	ASSTQTVQETQY
.	TRBV10-2	TRBJ2-3	ASSESQWRDTQY
.	TRBV5-8	TRBJ1-5	ASSLGTVPDSNQPQH
TRBD2	TRBV7-9	TRBJ2-7	ASSLTGTSGYEQY
.	TRBV7-2	TRBJ1-3	ASSLEVAASSNTIY
.	TRBV4-1	TRBJ1-1	ASSLTLGRTEAF
TRBD1	TRBV28	TRBJ2-7	ASSSYRGYEQY
.	TRBV9	TRBJ2-7	ASSVDGGPSYEQY
.	TRBV28	TRBJ2-7	ASLSGGKYEQY
TRBD1	TRBV7-6	TRBJ1-4	ASSDLAGTDEKLF
.	TRBV19	TRBJ1-1	ASSSYVSLGTEAF
.	TRBV9	TRBJ1-2	ASSERGVYYGYT
.	TRBV4-1	TRBJ1-5	ASSQDYGQGFQPQH
TRBD1	TRBV28	TRBJ1-1	ASSPRRGRNTEAF
TRBD1	TRBV7-9	TRBJ2-1	ASSSTGGSYNEQF